The 20 T cell receptor beta chains presented below share a single source sample, sequenced in a study of T cell changes during pregnancy in multiple sclerosis (dated by TCRdb to the late 2010s). Libraries were made using the immunoSEQ multiplex PCR assay. TCRdb retrieved this table from immuneACCESS and kept in-frame rearrangements only. Not all clones are present; in checked studies, unresolved V genes account for under half, and no reason is known for the remainder. The sample contains about 67,000 clones, more than 85% of them found a single time. Approximately 2.5% of the sample goes to the ten largest clones. This material consisted of peripheral blood, taken in the first trimester of pregnancy. All receptors derive from a female donor with multiple sclerosis, enrolled in a pregnancy study.

The chain recombines TRBV7-9 with TRBJ2-7, with 7 bases aligning to TRBD1. Germline V gives CDR1 SEHNR, CDR2 FQNEAQ (reference sequence). This CDR3 has 14 amino acids. V gave up 7 bases and J gave up 3 bases; unmatched junction bases: 9. CDR3 amino acids: CASTRDSYDYEQYF. The CDR3 nucleotides are TGTGCCAGCACCCGGGACAGCTACGACTACGAGCAGTACTTC.

DNA of the CDR3: TGTGCCAGCAGCCCCTGGGGGGGAAACTCCTACAATGAGCAGTTCTTC. Protein sequence: CASSPWGGNSYNEQFF. The genes are TRBV5-5 and TRBJ2-1; TRBD2 aligns across 7 bases. This CDR3 comprises 16 residues. Germline V lookup: CDR1 SGHKS, CDR2 YYEKEE (reference sequence). V shed 4 bases, J shed 0 bases, and the junction held 7 bases outside the gene matches.

The V gene is TRBV7-2, the J gene TRBJ2-5; the D gene is possibly TRBD2 (6 bases). Between the trimmed V and J ends, which lost 0 bases and 5 bases, there was a span of 10 bases. Germline-derived CDR1 and CDR2 are SGHTA and FQGNSA. This CDR3 has 14 residues. CDR3 DNA sequence: TGTGCCAGCAGCTTAGCTGCGGGGCCCGAGACCCAGTACTTC. Residues: CASSLAAGPETQYF.

The V and J genes are TRBV6-1 and TRBJ1-6; 7 positions agree with TRBD1. The CDR3 consists of 12 residues. In germline, CDR1 is MNHNS, CDR2 SASEGT. Trimming removed 8 bases from V and 12 bases from J; junction bases left unmatched: 7. CDR3 amino acids: CASLDHRGPLHF. The CDR3 DNA reads TGTGCCAGCCTTGACCACAGGGGACCCCTCCACTTT.

The chain recombines TRBV5-6 with TRBJ1-1, with 7 bases lining up with TRBD1. The junction had 7 bases not matched to a gene; V was cut back by 4 bases and J by 1 base. This CDR3 is built from 15 residues. CDR1 is SGHDT and CDR2 is YYEEEE in the germline V gene. For the CDR3, the DNA is TGTGCCAGCAGCCGGGGGCCAGGGGGGAACACTGAAGCTTTCTTT. Translation gives CASSRGPGGNTEAFF. The full variable domain, with the rest looked up from reference TRBV5-6 and TRBJ1-1, is DAGVTQSPTHLIKTRGQQVTLRCSPKSGHDTVSWYQQALGQGPQFIFQYYEEEERQRGNFPDRFSGHQFPNYSSELNVNALLLGDSALYLCASSRGPGGNTEAFFGQGTRLTVV.

The genes are TRBV10-1 and TRBJ2-7; TRBD1 might be the D (6 bases). This CDR3 comprises 12 residues. The germline V gene has CDR1 WNHNN and CDR2 SYGVQD (reference sequence). Trimming pared 4 bases from V and 4 bases from J, leaving 8 bases between. The CDR3 DNA reads TGCGCCAGCAGTGGAGGGGGTTACGAGCAGTACTTC. As protein: CASSGGGYEQYF.

This chain links TRBV7-3 with TRBJ2-3; D is unclear. V lost 5 bases to trimming and J lost 0 bases, with 9 bases between them. Germline values: CDR1 SGHTA, CDR2 FQGTGA. This CDR3 comprises 14 residues. CDR3 amino acids: CASSLSPSTDTQYF. The CDR3 DNA sequence: TGTGCCAGCAGCCTATCGCCTAGCACAGATACGCAGTATTTT.

The chain employs TRBV19 and TRBJ1-1; the match to TRBD1 covers 9 bases. V lost 4 bases, J lost 1 base, and 7 bases stayed unmatched. CDR3 size: 16 residues. Germline V CDR1 and CDR2: LNHDA, SQIVND (reference sequence). The CDR3, as DNA: TGTGCCAGTAGTACCCTGGACAGGGGTTGGAACACTGAAGCTTTCTTT. This codes for CASSTLDRGWNTEAFF.

This chain uses TRBV25-1 with TRBJ1-5; 7 positions agree with TRBD1. The CDR3 has 16 amino acids. V shed 5 bases, J shed 5 bases, and the junction held 12 bases outside the gene matches. The V gene's germline CDR1 is MGHDK and CDR2 SYGVNS. The CDR3 is CASSPLPRDSDQPQHF. In DNA, the CDR3 is TGTGCCAGCAGTCCCCTACCCCGGGACAGTGATCAGCCCCAGCATTTT.

The V and J genes are TRBV19 and TRBJ2-3, with 10 bases identical to TRBD2. Germline V gives CDR1 LNHDA, CDR2 SQIVND (reference sequence). V dropped 0 bases and J dropped 2; count of bases not matched to a gene: 8. This CDR3 comprises 18 residues. CDR3: CASSIDLLLAGDTDTQYF. The DNA of the CDR3 is TGTGCCAGTAGTATAGATCTTCTCCTAGCGGGAGACACAGATACGCAGTATTTT.

The J gene is TRBJ1-1, the V gene TRBV6-5, with a tentative D call TRBD1 (6 bases). The germline gives CDR1 MNHEY, CDR2 SVGAGI. Trimming pared 1 base from V and 5 bases from J, leaving 14 bases between. There are 15 residues in the CDR3. The chain's CDR3 is CASSYFGGAGTEAFF. The DNA for the CDR3 is TGTGCCAGCAGTTACTTCGGGGGGGCAGGGACTGAAGCTTTCTTT.

The rearrangement joins TRBV19 to TRBJ1-6, with unresolved D. The CDR3 has 13 amino acids. Germline assignment: CDR1 LNHDA and CDR2 SQIVND (reference sequence). The V gene lost 5 bases and the J gene lost 9 bases, with 11 bases spanning the gap. CDR3 amino acids: CASSDDMFSPLHF. CDR3 nucleotide sequence: TGTGCCAGTAGTGATGACATGTTTTCACCCCTCCACTTT.

This clone showed up just a few times. This rearrangement joins TRBV5-1 to TRBJ1-1; D is undetermined. V lost 1 base to trimming and J lost 0 bases, with 7 bases between them. The CDR3 is 14 amino acids. From germline, CDR1 is SGHRS and CDR2 YFSETQ. CDR3 nucleotide sequence: TGCGCCAGCAGCTTGTATTCCGTGAACACTGAAGCTTTCTTT. Translation: CASSLYSVNTEAFF.

The rearrangement joins TRBV25-1 to TRBJ2-4; TRBD1 agrees at 7 bases. CDR3 length equals 14 residues. The trim removed 1 base at V and 5 bases at J, leaving 2 bases unmatched. Germline assignment: CDR1 MGHDK and CDR2 SYGVNS. CDR3 coding DNA: TGTGCCAGCAGTGAATTTGGGACAGAAAACATTCAGTACTTC. This encodes CASSEFGTENIQYF.

This sequence joins TRBV14 and TRBJ1-3, with D possibly matching TRBD1 (6 bases). Germline V gene data show CDR1 as SGHDN and CDR2 as FVKESK. V was pared by 2 bases and J by 0 bases, with 8 bases between. The CDR3 loop spans 15 amino acids. CDR3 DNA sequence: TGTGCCAGCAGCCAAACAGGGAGCTCTGGAAACACCATATATTTT. Protein sequence: CASSQTGSSGNTIYF.

V gene TRBV5-1 combines with J gene TRBJ2-5; 8 bases agree with TRBD2. This CDR3 is 15 amino acids long. The trim removed 3 bases at V and 4 bases at J, leaving 8 bases unmatched. Looked up from germline, CDR1 is SGHRS and CDR2 is YFSETQ. The CDR3 spells CASSSSRGGGETQYF. CDR3 nucleotide sequence: TGCGCCAGCAGCTCATCCCGGGGGGGCGGAGAGACCCAGTACTTC.

This chain joins TRBV5-3 and TRBJ2-7; 7 positions agree with TRBD1. TRBV5-3 is an ORF, with its function uncertain. The junction had 17 bases not matched to a gene; V was cut back by 9 bases and J by 2 bases. The CDR3 has 16 residues. For the CDR3, the DNA is TGTGCCAACGCGGACAGGAAGGGGGTAGGCCCCTACGAGCAGTACTTC. Its translation is CANADRKGVGPYEQYF.

The chain uses TRBV29-1 and TRBJ2-7, with 10 positions matching TRBD1. With 3 bases clipped from V and 3 bases from J, the junction kept 8 bases outside the gene matches. The CDR3 has 15 residues. Germline V gene lookup returns CDR1 SQVTM and CDR2 ANQGSEA. The CDR3 DNA is TGCAGCGTTGAGGGGACAGGGGAAAGAAACTACGAGCAGTACTTC. Amino acid sequence: CSVEGTGERNYEQYF.

J is TRBJ1-1 and V is TRBV19; D is perhaps TRBD1 (5 bases). Trimming removed 6 bases from V and 6 bases from J, with 14 bases in between. This CDR3 spans 13 amino acids. CDR1 is LNHDA and CDR2 is SQIVND in the germline V gene (reference sequence). This CDR3 reads CASRIGGLAEAFF. CDR3 DNA: TGTGCCAGTAGGATCGGGGGACTTGCTGAAGCTTTCTTT.

This clone showed up just a few times. The chain joins TRBV7-6 to TRBJ1-3; D is uncertain. Germline assignment: CDR1 SGHVS and CDR2 FNYEAQ. CDR3 length: 14 amino acids. The V gene lost 0 bases and the J gene lost 2 bases, with 5 bases spanning the gap. The CDR3 here is CASSLAGAGNTIYF. The DNA for the CDR3 is TGTGCCAGCAGCTTAGCAGGAGCTGGAAACACCATATATTTT.